This is a list of T cell receptor beta chains from one sample in a study of shared clonotypes between healthy human individuals. The table came from immunoSEQ multiplex PCR; TCRdb's copy has only in-frame clones and leaves some out. This sample has roughly 2.5 million clones, with over 85% found just once. Material: naive CD4+ T cells sorted from blood. Source of these receptors: a man aged 18-30 years in good health. Each CDR3 is given with its conserved first and last residue. D genes are given only for firm matches. A clone size is listed for some rows: how often the clone was seen (once, few, many), or a class if it is expanded.

clone_size	v_call	j_call	d_call	cdr3_nt	cdr3_aa
.	TRBV28	TRBJ2-4	.	TGTGCCAGCACCCGGGACCAAGGGCTTGGAAACATTCAGTACTTC	CASTRDQGLGNIQYF
.	TRBV5-6	TRBJ2-3	.	TGTGCCAGCAGCTTGCAGGGGTCAGATACGCAGTATTTT	CASSLQGSDTQYF
.	TRBV19	TRBJ2-2	.	TGTGCCAGTAGTATAGGCTTTAACACCGGGGAGCTGTTTTTT	CASSIGFNTGELFF
.	TRBV5-6	TRBJ2-7	TRBD2	TGTGCCAGCAGCTTGGTTGGCGGGAGGGCTTACAGAGCCTACGAGCAGTACTTC	CASSLVGGRAYRAYEQYF
.	TRBV10-3	TRBJ1-1	TRBD1	TGTGCCATCAGTGAAGGGGGCCCGAACACTGAAGCTTTCTTT	CAISEGGPNTEAFF
.	TRBV11-2	TRBJ2-1	.	TGTGCCAGCAGCTATCTAGACGGCTCCTACAATGAGCAGTTCTTC	CASSYLDGSYNEQFF
.	TRBV11-2	TRBJ2-3	.	TGTGCCAGCAGCGTTAGCGCTCCTAGCACAGATACGCAGTATTTT	CASSVSAPSTDTQYF
.	TRBV4-3	TRBJ2-7	.	TGCGCCAGCAGCCAAGAACACACACTGAGGAGAGAGCAGTACTTC	CASSQEHTLRREQYF
.	TRBV6-6	TRBJ2-5	.	TGTGCCAGCAGTACCCGGAGTCTACAAGAGACCCAGTACTTC	CASSTRSLQETQYF
.	TRBV30	TRBJ2-2	.	TGTGCCTGGAGTCAAAGCTCCACCGGGGAGCTGTTTTTT	CAWSQSSTGELFF
.	TRBV25-1	TRBJ2-3	TRBD2	TGTGCCAGCAGTGAATTCGGCGGGAGGGCCTTAGATACGCAGTATTTT	CASSEFGGRALDTQYF
.	TRBV19	TRBJ2-4	.	TGTGCCAGTAGTACCCTCCTTCGAGCCAAAAACATTCAGTACTTC	CASSTLLRAKNIQYF
.	TRBV5-3	TRBJ2-7	.	TGTGCCAGAAGCTTCCCCAGGGAGGACTACGAGCAGTACTTC	CARSFPREDYEQYF
.	TRBV6-6	TRBJ2-3	.	TGTGCCACAAGAGAGGGGGGCACAGATACGCAGTATTTT	CATREGGTDTQYF
.	TRBV5-6	TRBJ1-1	TRBD1	TGTGCCAGCAGCGGAACAGGGGCTGAAGCTTTCTTT	CASSGTGAEAFF
once	TRBV7-2	TRBJ1-6	.	TGTGCCAGCAGCTTAGAAGGGGACAATTCACCCCTCCACTTT	CASSLEGDNSPLHF
.	TRBV4-1	TRBJ1-1	.	TGCGCCAGCAGCCAAGCCCCTGACACTGAAGCTTTCTTT	CASSQAPDTEAFF
.	TRBV29-1	TRBJ1-2	TRBD1	TGCAGCGTTGAAGCAGGGGGGATCTATGGCTACACCTTC	CSVEAGGIYGYTF
.	TRBV19	TRBJ1-5	TRBD1	TGTGCCAGTAGTATAGATGCAGGGGGCAGCAATCAGCCCCAGCATTTT	CASSIDAGGSNQPQHF
.	TRBV30	TRBJ2-7	.	TGTGCCTGGAGTCCGCCAGGGGCAGCTCCCTACGAGCAGTACTTC	CAWSPPGAAPYEQYF
.	TRBV30	TRBJ1-1	.	TGTGCCTGGAGTGTAAGCCGTAACACTGAAGCTTTCTTT	CAWSVSRNTEAFF
.	TRBV5-1	TRBJ1-1	.	TGCGCCAGCAGCTTGTTAGGGCAAGGGGTCACTGAAGCTTTCTTT	CASSLLGQGVTEAFF
.	TRBV6-1	TRBJ2-2	.	TGTGCCTGGGGCGGCACCGGGGAGCTGTTTTTT	CAWGGTGELFF
.	TRBV18	TRBJ1-2	.	TGTGCCAGCTCACCAGAAAAAGCTGGGGGCTACACCTTC	CASSPEKAGGYTF
.	TRBV4-2	TRBJ2-3	TRBD2	TGTGCCAGCAGCCACCTTAGCGGGGGGCCTAGCACAGATACGCAGTATTTT	CASSHLSGGPSTDTQYF
.	TRBV5-1	TRBJ2-5	TRBD2	TGCGCCAGCAGCTTCTCCGGGACTAGCGGGGGGCGGAGGCGCCAAGAGACCCAGTACTTC	CASSFSGTSGGRRRQETQYF
.	TRBV5-1	TRBJ2-7	TRBD1	TGCGCCAGCAGCTTGGCCCCGACAGGGGGCTACGAGCAGTACTTC	CASSLAPTGGYEQYF
.	TRBV27	TRBJ2-7	.	TGTGCCAGCAGACAAAGCGGTAGCCCCTACGAGCAGTACTTC	CASRQSGSPYEQYF
.	TRBV6-5	TRBJ1-2	.	TGTGCCAGCAGTTACTCGACATGGGCAGGGAATGGCTACACCTTC	CASSYSTWAGNGYTF
.	TRBV4-1	TRBJ1-6	.	TGCGCCAGCAGCCAGCACGAGACAGGCCCGAGGTCACCCCTCCACTTT	CASSQHETGPRSPLHF